A selection of T cell receptor beta chains follows, all from one sample in a study of OX40 agonist ivuxolimab in advanced cancers. Sequencing used immunoSEQ multiplex PCR; TCRdb keeps in-frame clones, though not all of them. The data show 50,000 to 65,000 clones, 80% to 90% seen once. Sequenced material: CD4+ or CD8+ T cells sorted from blood, taken in a trial of the OX40 agonist ivuxolimab. Receptors were obtained from an adult with an advanced solid tumor such as melanoma, head and neck, liver or kidney cancer. CDR3s include the opening cysteine and the closing phenylalanine or tryptophan. D genes are given only for firm matches. Only some rows state a clone size, as once, few, many or a class for expanded clones.

>-|once|TRBV19|TRBJ2-5|14
TGTGCCAGTAGTATAGGCGGGGCCCAAGAGACCCAGTACTTC
CASSIGGAQETQYF
>-|-|TRBV11-2|TRBJ1-4|15
TGTGCCAGCAGCTTCGACCGGGCAACTAATGAAAAACTGTTTTTT
CASSFDRATNEKLFF
>-|-|TRBV19|TRBJ1-4|15
TGTGCCAGTAGTAAACAGGGAGGAACTAATGAAAAACTGTTTTTT
CASSKQGGTNEKLFF
>-|-|TRBV7-3|TRBJ2-3|14
TGTGCCAGCAGCTTACATCAGAGCACAGATACGCAGTATTTT
CASSLHQSTDTQYF
>-|-|TRBV28|TRBJ2-2|15
TGTGCCAGTTACCAGGCTCCCCCGAACACCGGGGAGCTGTTTTTT
CASYQAPPNTGELFF
>-|-|TRBV15|TRBJ2-5|13
TGTGCCACCAGCAGAGATCCCGGGGAGACCCAGTACTTC
CATSRDPGETQYF
>TRBD1|-|TRBV10-3|TRBJ1-2|16
TGTGCCATCAGTGAGGGACCCGGGACAGGCGGGAGTGGCTACACCTTC
CAISEGPGTGGSGYTF
>-|-|TRBV7-9|TRBJ1-6|15
TGTGCCAGCAGCTTAGAGGGGCAGTCCAATTCACCCCTCCACTTT
CASSLEGQSNSPLHF
>-|-|TRBV9|TRBJ2-1|15
TGTGCCAGCAGCGTAGCCCCGGACCCCATTTGGGAGCAGTTCTTC
CASSVAPDPIWEQFF
>TRBD2|-|TRBV7-2|TRBJ2-1|16
TGTGCCAGCAGCAGTAGCAGCGGGAGGGTCTACAATGAGCAGTTCTTC
CASSSSSGRVYNEQFF
>-|-|TRBV27|TRBJ1-1|14
TGTGCCAGCAGTTTACGGCAGACGGGCACTGAAGCTTTCTTT
CASSLRQTGTEAFF
>-|once|TRBV7-3|TRBJ2-2|12
TGTGCCACGCAGGGGTCCACCGGGGAGCTGTTTTTT
CATQGSTGELFF
>-|-|TRBV19|TRBJ2-7|14
TGTGCCAGTAGCCACCGGGACATCCCCTACGAGCAGTACTTC
CASSHRDIPYEQYF
>-|-|TRBV28|TRBJ1-2|15
TGTGCCAGCAGTTTTCACAGGGCTTCTAACTATGGCTACACCTTC
CASSFHRASNYGYTF
>-|-|TRBV28|TRBJ2-3|14
TGTGCCAGCAGTCCACCGGGACAACGCAATACGCAGTATTTT
CASSPPGQRNTQYF
>TRBD2|-|TRBV5-4|TRBJ2-3|18
TGTGCCAGCAGTACGGGGCTAGCGGGGACCGGCGGCACAGATACGCAGTATTTT
CASSTGLAGTGGTDTQYF
>-|-|TRBV5-1|TRBJ2-7|12
TGCGCCAGCAGCTTGGACAGGGTCGAGCAGTACTTC
CASSLDRVEQYF
>-|-|TRBV11-3|TRBJ1-1|13
TGTGCCAGCAGCCCGGAACCGAACACTGAAGCTTTCTTT
CASSPEPNTEAFF
>TRBD1|once|TRBV9|TRBJ1-5|15
TGTGCCAGCAGCCCCGGGACAGGGCCGGGGCAGCCCCAGCATTTT
CASSPGTGPGQPQHF
>TRBD1|-|TRBV29-1|TRBJ2-1|12
TGCACCACCACCCGGACAGGGGTCGAGCAGTTCTTC
CTTTRTGVEQFF
>-|few|TRBV6-5|TRBJ1-2|12
TGTGCCAGCAGCCCAGTCTCAGGTAGCTACACCTTC
CASSPVSGSYTF
>-|-|TRBV27|TRBJ2-1|15
TGTGCCAGCAGTTTAGCGGGGAGCTCCTACAATGAGCAGTTCTTC
CASSLAGSSYNEQFF
>-|-|TRBV19|TRBJ1-2|14
TGTGCCAGTAGTACATACGACAGGAACTATGGCTACACCTTC
CASSTYDRNYGYTF
>TRBD1|-|TRBV6-5|TRBJ1-3|15
TGTGCCAGCAGTTCTGACAGGGGTGAAGCAAACACCATATATTTT
CASSSDRGEANTIYF
>-|-|TRBV4-2|TRBJ2-3|14
TGTGCCAGCAGCCGTGAAGGCCACACAGATACGCAGTATTTT
CASSREGHTDTQYF
>-|-|TRBV29-1|TRBJ1-2|14
TGCAGCGTTGAAGATACCAGTAGGAACTATGGCTACACCTTC
CSVEDTSRNYGYTF
>-|-|TRBV9|TRBJ2-1|15
TGTGCCAGCAGCGCACAGGGCGGGACCTACAATGAGCAGTTCTTC
CASSAQGGTYNEQFF
>TRBD1|-|TRBV2|TRBJ1-5|14
TGTGCCAGCAGCCCGGGACAGATGGATCAGCCCCAGCATTTT
CASSPGQMDQPQHF
>-|-|TRBV5-1|TRBJ2-6|15
TGCGCCAGCAGCTTGGACAGGGTCGGGGCCAACGTCCTGACTTTC
CASSLDRVGANVLTF
>TRBD1|-|TRBV19|TRBJ1-1|18
TGTGCCAGTAGTCCGGGAACAGGGGGCTTGCCCATGAACACTGAAGCTTTCTTT
CASSPGTGGLPMNTEAFF
>-|-|TRBV18|TRBJ2-5|14
TGTGCCAGCTCACCCTTCGCCAAACAAGAGACCCAGTACTTC
CASSPFAKQETQYF
>TRBD1|-|TRBV11-1|TRBJ2-6|17
TGTGCCAGCAGCTTAGCAGGACAGGGGGTCGGGGCCAACGTCCTGACTTTC
CASSLAGQGVGANVLTF
>-|-|TRBV29-1|TRBJ2-7|16
TGCAGCGTTGAACTCCGTCGATCCAGCGGTAGCTACGAGCAGTACTTC
CSVELRRSSGSYEQYF
>-|-|TRBV11-1|TRBJ2-7|14
TGTGCCAGCAGCTTATCGCTAGTTACCTACGAGCAGTACTTC
CASSLSLVTYEQYF
>TRBD2|few|TRBV7-6|TRBJ2-7|14
TGTGCCAGCAGCTCTAGGGAGGGATCCTACGAGCAGTACTTC
CASSSREGSYEQYF
>-|-|TRBV5-1|TRBJ2-6|17
TGCGCCAGCAGCTTGGACCAGGGCAACTCTGGGGCCAACGTCCTGACTTTC
CASSLDQGNSGANVLTF
>-|-|TRBV11-2|TRBJ1-2|13
TGTGCCAGCAGTGACGACAGGAACTATGGCTACACCTTC
CASSDDRNYGYTF
>-|-|TRBV19|TRBJ2-3|14
TGTGCCAGTAGTATAGATCGAGTTACAGATACGCAGTATTTT
CASSIDRVTDTQYF
>-|-|TRBV6-5|TRBJ1-2|13
TGTGCCAGCAGCTTTTTCGGGAACTATGGCTACACCTTC
CASSFFGNYGYTF
>TRBD1|-|TRBV6-5|TRBJ1-5|12
TGTGCGACAGGGGTGGGTAATCAGCCCCAGCATTTT
CATGVGNQPQHF
>-|-|TRBV19|TRBJ1-2|15
TGTGCCAGTAGTACCTCGGGACTCGCCATCTATGGCTACACCTTC
CASSTSGLAIYGYTF
>-|few|TRBV7-2|TRBJ1-1|14
TGTGCCAGCAGCTTGCCGGGGATGAACACTGAAGCTTTCTTT
CASSLPGMNTEAFF
>-|once|TRBV2|TRBJ1-1|13
TGTGCCAGCAGTGAAAACAGATACACTGAAGCTTTCTTT
CASSENRYTEAFF
>-|-|TRBV6-1|TRBJ2-6|15
TGTGCCAGCAGTGAAGACAGGGCTGGGGCCAACGTCCTGACTTTC
CASSEDRAGANVLTF
>TRBD1|-|TRBV10-3|TRBJ1-2|15
TGTGCCATCAGCGCACCGGGACAGGGGGACTATGGCTACACCTTC
CAISAPGQGDYGYTF
>-|-|TRBV11-3|TRBJ2-6|17
TGTGCCAGCAGCTTAGGTCAGGGGAAGGCTGGGGCCAACGTCCTGACTTTC
CASSLGQGKAGANVLTF
>-|-|TRBV19|TRBJ2-7|13
TGTGCCAGTAGTATAGGGCGGTCGTACGAGCAGTACTTC
CASSIGRSYEQYF
>-|-|TRBV19|TRBJ2-4|15
TGTGCCAGTAGCATCTTCAGGGGTGCCAAAAACATTCAGTACTTC
CASSIFRGAKNIQYF
>-|-|TRBV5-1|TRBJ1-6|15
TGCGCCAGCAGCTTAGGGACTTCCTATAATTCACCCCTCCACTTT
CASSLGTSYNSPLHF